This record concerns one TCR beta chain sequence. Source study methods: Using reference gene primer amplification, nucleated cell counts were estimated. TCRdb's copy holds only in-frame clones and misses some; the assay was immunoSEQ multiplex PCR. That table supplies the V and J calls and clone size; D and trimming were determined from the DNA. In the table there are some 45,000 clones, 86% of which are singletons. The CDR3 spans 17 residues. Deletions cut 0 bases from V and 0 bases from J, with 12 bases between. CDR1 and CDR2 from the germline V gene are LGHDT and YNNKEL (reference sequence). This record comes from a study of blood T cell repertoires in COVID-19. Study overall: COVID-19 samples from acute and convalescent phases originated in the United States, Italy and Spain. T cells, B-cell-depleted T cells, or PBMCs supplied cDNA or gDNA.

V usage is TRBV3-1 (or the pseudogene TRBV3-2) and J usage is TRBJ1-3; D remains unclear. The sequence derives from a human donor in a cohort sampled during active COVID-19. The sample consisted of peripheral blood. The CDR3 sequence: CASSQEPRGFSGNTIYF. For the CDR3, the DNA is TGTGCCAGCAGCCAAGAGCCACGCGGGTTCTCTGGAAACACCATATATTTT.